These T cell receptor beta chains were read from a single sample in a study of metastatic and nonmetastatic thyroid tumors. TCRdb re-analyzed the PCR reads through MiXCR. This table holds approximately 15,000 clones, about 13% found once. The sequenced sample was blood. The receptors stem from a female donor with papillary thyroid cancer or a benign thyroid nodule (not recorded which). Some clones in this sample may be carry-over from other donors' samples. The CDR3 runs from the conserved cysteine through the conserved F or W. The D gene is left open where the match is weak.

d_call v_call cdr3_aa
- TRBV4-1 CASSLSEDRKETQYF
TRBD1 TRBV20-1 CSATRQGGVSPLHF
- TRBV6-1 CASSSKLEGGNTIYF
TRBD1 TRBV30 CAWGTGRYGYTF
TRBD1 TRBV28 CASEAGGRDEQYF
- TRBV28 CASSEGARAKNIQYF
TRBD1 TRBV30 CAWSVDRGREKLFF
- TRBV3-1 CASSHSQETQYF
- TRBV5-1 CASSPVGSASSTDTQYF
TRBD1 TRBV28 CARNRGRQPQHF
- TRBV24-1 CATSFFGAGSYEHYF
- TRBV12-3/TRBV12-4 CASSLDPFNQPQHF
- TRBV5-5 CASSLELFGGSQPQHF
- TRBV6-1 CATAGLSNQPQHF
- TRBV6-4 CASSDLVVIPSTTNEKLFF
- TRBV28 CASSSRAGYTF
TRBD1 TRBV5-1 CASSLTPGQRETQYF
- TRBV6-2/TRBV6-3 CASIYSRGNQLQHF
- TRBV28 CASSLWQANTEAFF
- TRBV6-1 CAMYKRTGAGGGYTF
- TRBV20-1 CSALDSHHSYEQHF
- TRBV28 CASSPWKGSSNQPQHF
- TRBV5-1 CARRRTPDGYTF
- TRBV20-1 CGASEGGGSEAFF
TRBD1 TRBV7-8 CASSARGTTYEQYF
TRBD2 TRBV30 CACLDRASGGLLAKNIQYF
- TRBV5-1 CASSLAGGATEKLFF
TRBD1 TRBV2 CASMKDRLSGELFF
TRBD1 TRBV6-1 CARSLEEGTGQETQYF
- TRBV2 CASSEALGGGLDQPQHF
- TRBV6-2/TRBV6-3 CASSYSVGNTESFF
- TRBV6-1 CASSPRVDDGYTF
- TRBV27 CASSTTPETGELFF
- TRBV7-7 CASSHGISGNNEQFF
TRBD1 TRBV6-5 CASSYSHLQGAETQYF
TRBD1 TRBV11-2 CASNRDRQNNEQFF
- TRBV7-9 CASSLDVNSPLHF
- TRBV2 CAISVASPYNEQFF
- TRBV28 CASQGRGEQYF
- TRBV7-3 CASSFQYDEQFF
- TRBV3-1 CASSQAYSTDTQYF
- TRBV6-2/TRBV6-3 CASSPRDVYEQYF
- TRBV12-3/TRBV12-4 CASSQYGFLSMVSPLHF
- TRBV7-3 CASSLRSGVATNEKLFF
- TRBV6-2/TRBV6-3 CASIYQGTAGNTIYF
- TRBV20-1 CSASKQSPEAFF
TRBD1 TRBV4-2 CASSLSQQGAYEQYF
- TRBV5-6 CASSSEREMNTEAFF
TRBD1 TRBV28 CASAFRDRGHEQYF
- TRBV6-1 CASRGRGGTEAFF
- TRBV3-1 CASSHSVSGNTIYF
TRBD1 TRBV5-1 CASKGASTEFF
TRBD1 TRBV5-1 CASRDGTGIIGNTIYF